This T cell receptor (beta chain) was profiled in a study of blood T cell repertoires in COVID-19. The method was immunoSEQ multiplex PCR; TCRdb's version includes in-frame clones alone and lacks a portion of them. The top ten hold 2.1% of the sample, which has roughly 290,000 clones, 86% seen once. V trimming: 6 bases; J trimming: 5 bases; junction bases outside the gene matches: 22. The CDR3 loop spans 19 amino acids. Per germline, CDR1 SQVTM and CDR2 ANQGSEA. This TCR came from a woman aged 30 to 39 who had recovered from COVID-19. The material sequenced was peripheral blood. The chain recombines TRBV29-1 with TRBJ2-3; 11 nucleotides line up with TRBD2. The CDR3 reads CSVGRRGASKGTSGDTQYF. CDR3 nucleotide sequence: TGCAGCGTGGGGAGGCGTGGGGCCAGCAAGGGGACTAGCGGAGATACGCAGTATTTT.